This T cell receptor beta chain was sequenced in a study of blood T cell repertoires in COVID-19. Clones were sequenced by immunoSEQ multiplex PCR, and TCRdb holds only the in-frame ones, with some missing. The table includes more than 350,000 clones, 87% detected once. A single count supports this clone. Adults between roughly 18 and 89 years of age took part from fewer than 30 US areas. This CDR3 has 14 residues. From germline, CDR1 is SNHLY and CDR2 FYNNEI. J gave up 0 bases and V 10 bases, and 6 bases lay outside the gene matches. The chain carries TRBV2 and TRBJ1-3; the match to TRBD1 covers 7 bases. The source of this sequence is a woman between 50 and 59 years old who had recovered from COVID-19. Sequenced input: PBMCs or T cells enriched from blood (not recorded which). Here the CDR3 reads CAIKTGNSGNTIYF. For the CDR3, the DNA is TGTGCCATAAAGACAGGGAACTCTGGAAACACCATATATTTT. The whole variable domain, filled in from reference TRBV2 and TRBJ1-3, reads EPEVTQTPSHQVTQMGQEVILRCVPISNHLYFYWYRQILGQKVEFLVSFYNNEISEKSEIFDDQFSVERPDGSNFTLKIRSTKLEDSAMYFCAIKTGNSGNTIYFGEGSWLTVV.